One and the same sample provided the 14 T cell receptor beta chains below, sequenced in a study of blood T cells in healthy people across ages. A second PCR, run for roughly 7 to 12 cycles, used a sample-barcoded 5' primer plus a J-beta primer mix. TCRdb recomputed calls from the 5' RACE reads with MiXCR, one row per CDR3 protein. Of about 690,000 distinct CDR3 sequences in the sample, around two fifths were seen once. The sequenced sample consisted of blood. The receptors were sampled from an elderly man in good health.

This chain links TRBV7-2 with TRBJ2-3, with TRBD2 matching 9 bases. There are 17 residues in the CDR3. Germline V gene lookup returns CDR1 SGHTA and CDR2 FQGNSA. V lost 1 base, J lost 4 bases, and 9 bases stayed unmatched. The CDR3 nucleotides are TGTGCCAGCAGCTTAGTAGGACTAGCGAGTTTCGCAGATACGCAGTATTTT. Encoded protein: CASSLVGLASFADTQYF.

The V call is TRBV5-1, the J call TRBJ2-5; 8 bases fit TRBD2. CDR1 is SGHRS, CDR2 YFSETQ, per germline. The V gene end was trimmed by 1 base and the J gene end by 2 bases; junction bases not matched to a gene: 4. CDR3 length: 15 amino acids. This CDR3 reads CASSLIPGGQETQYF. The CDR3 DNA reads TGCGCCAGCAGCTTGATCCCGGGAGGGCAAGAGACCCAGTACTTC.

The J gene is TRBJ2-1, the V gene TRBV5-1; TRBD2 matches 13 bases. The CDR3 has 15 residues. Germline CDR1 and CDR2: SGHRS and YFSETQ. Unmatched junction bases numbered 3, after V lost 5 bases and J lost 4 bases. In DNA form, the CDR3 reads TGCGCCAGCAGACAACTAGCGGGGGGGTACAATGAGCAGTTCTTC. This gives the protein CASRQLAGGYNEQFF.

The rearrangement uses TRBV20-1 and TRBJ2-7; D not certain. TRBJ2-5 matches the DNA end more closely, so the J call is doubtful. Germline CDR1 and CDR2: DFQATT and SNEGSKA (reference sequence). CDR3 size: 12 residues. CDR3 protein: CSARSPQETQYF. The DNA of the CDR3 is TGCAGTGCCAGGAGCCCCCAAGAGACCCAGTACTTC.

The table lists this clonotype with a few counts. J is TRBJ2-1 and V is TRBV10-3; D uncertain. CDR1 is ENHRY and CDR2 is SYGVKD in the germline V gene. The CDR3 covers 15 residues. V was trimmed by 3 bases and J by 0 bases, leaving 9 bases between them. The CDR3 coding sequence is TGTGCCATCAGTGACGGCGAGAGCTCCTACAATGAGCAGTTCTTC. This gives the protein CAISDGESSYNEQFF.

This clonotype was recorded a few times. The chain links TRBV5-1 to TRBJ2-7; TRBD1 might be the D (6 bases). CDR1 and CDR2 (germline): SGHRS, YFSETQ. The CDR3 is 13 residues long. Trimming removed 3 bases from V and 2 bases from J, with 9 bases in between. In DNA form, the CDR3 reads TGCGCCAGCAGCTCAGGGGTGGCCTACGAGCAGTACTTC. Its translation: CASSSGVAYEQYF.

Only a few counts were recorded for this clonotype. The V call is TRBV27, the J call TRBJ2-1, with D perhaps matching TRBD1 or TRBD2 (5 bases each). This CDR3 spans 14 amino acids. V shed 3 bases and J shed 5 bases, with 11 bases lying between them. The germline CDR1 and CDR2 sequences are MNHEY and SMNVEV (reference sequence). The CDR3 region has the DNA TGTGCCAGCAGTTTCGGGACGACCAACAATGAGCAGTTCTTC. Protein sequence: CASSFGTTNNEQFF.

This clonotype has only a few counts. The rearrangement uses TRBV4-3 and TRBJ1-1; 9 nucleotides agree with TRBD1. From germline, CDR1 is LGHNA and CDR2 YSLEER. The CDR3 consists of 14 residues. The J segment lost 1 base and the V segment lost 4 bases, leaving 1 base of the junction unmatched. In nucleotides, the CDR3 is TGCGCCAGCAGCCGGGGACAGGGGAACACTGAAGCTTTCTTT. This encodes CASSRGQGNTEAFF.

At least ten counts were recorded for this clonotype. This chain uses TRBV7-2 with TRBJ2-3, with 7 bases fitting TRBD1. This CDR3 has 15 residues. Germline-derived CDR1 and CDR2 are SGHTA and FQGNSA. V lost 3 bases and J lost 2; bases outside the gene matches: 5. The CDR3 bases are TGTGCCAGCAGCTTCCGACAGGGTCCCACAGATACGCAGTATTTT. It translates to CASSFRQGPTDTQYF.

The CDR3 is CAISDPPGRPQYEQYF. CDR3 bases: TGTGCCATCAGTGACCCTCCCGGGAGGCCCCAGTACGAGCAGTACTTC. The chain joins TRBV10-3 to TRBJ2-7, with 7 bases matching TRBD2. Germline V gives CDR1 ENHRY, CDR2 SYGVKD. The V and J ends lost 3 bases and 4 bases, in that order; junction bases with no gene match: 12. The CDR3 length is 16 residues.

The J gene is TRBJ2-5, the V gene TRBV30; D is possibly TRBD1 or TRBD2 (5 bases each). Germline CDR1 is GTSNPN and CDR2 is SVGIG (reference sequence). V lost 8 bases and J 3 bases, leaving 13 bases between the germline ends. This CDR3 contains 12 residues. The CDR3 sequence: CAGKGTKETQYF. DNA of the CDR3: TGTGCCGGGAAGGGGACGAAAGAGACCCAGTACTTC.

Turning to this clonotype: Given a much more abundant clone one base away, this may be a read error. In DNA form, the CDR3 reads TGTGCCGGCAGTCCGACCGGCTCCGATACGCAGTATTTT. Amino acid sequence: CAGSPTGSDTQYF. This chain uses TRBV27 with TRBJ2-3; D remains ambiguous. Germline-derived CDR1 and CDR2 are MNHEY and SMNVEV (reference sequence). The CDR3 contains 13 residues.

J is TRBJ1-3 and V is TRBV27; 7 nucleotides line up with TRBD1. Germline CDR1 and CDR2: MNHEY and SMNVEV (reference sequence). V shed 1 base and J 1 base; nucleotides not matched to a gene: 7. This CDR3 is 17 amino acids long. The CDR3 DNA sequence: TGTGCCAGCAGTTTATTGGGCAGGGGGATTTCTGGAAACACCATATATTTT. It yields the protein CASSLLGRGISGNTIYF.

The chain couples TRBV28 to TRBJ2-7, with D perhaps TRBD2 (6 bases). Trimming removed 1 base at V and 7 bases at J, with 14 bases between. The CDR3 is made up of 14 amino acids. The germline CDR1 and CDR2 sequences are MDHEN and SYDVKM. CDR3 sequence reads: CASSLYAEGREQYF. The CDR3 nucleotides read TGTGCCAGCAGTTTATACGCGGAGGGCCGGGAGCAGTACTTC.